These 9 T cell receptor beta chains came from one sample sequenced in a study of blood T cells in healthy people across ages. Sample-barcoded 5' priming and a J-beta primer mix drove a second PCR of about 6 to 11 cycles. TCRdb passed the 5' RACE reads through MiXCR, listing each CDR3 protein once. This sample yields 540,000 or so distinct CDR3 sequences, of which around half are seen a single time; 20% to 25% belongs to the top ten. The sequenced sample was blood. The receptors come from a man at least 80 years old in good health.

This clonotype was detected once. Since a much larger clone is just one base distant, this may be a read error. The chain links TRBV7-2 to TRBJ1-2; D may be TRBD1 (5 bases). This CDR3 has 12 residues. The V gene's germline CDR1 is SGHTA and CDR2 FQGNSA. The DNA of the CDR3 is TGTGCCAGCAGCTCCCGGGGCTATGGCCACACCTTC. Protein product: CASSSRGYGHTF.

The V call is TRBV20-1, the J call TRBJ2-5, with D unclear. Germline assignment: CDR1 DFQATT and CDR2 SNEGSKA (reference sequence). V lost 8 bases and J 4 bases, leaving 14 bases between the germline ends. This CDR3 is built from 12 residues. The CDR3, as DNA: TGCAGTACGCGAGGCCGGGTAGAGACCCAGTACTTC. Translating gives CSTRGRVETQYF.

The chain joins TRBV28 to TRBJ1-5; D call uncertain. Germline CDR1 reads MDHEN; CDR2 reads SYDVKM. V was trimmed by 8 bases and J by 2 bases, leaving 16 bases between them. The CDR3 sequence is 15 residues long. Written as DNA, the CDR3 is TGTGCCAGCGATTATTGGAGGGATGGCAATCAGCCCCAGCATTTT. Its protein is CASDYWRDGNQPQHF. The whole variable domain, remainder taken from reference TRBV28 and TRBJ1-5, is DVKVTQSSRYLVKRTGEKVFLECVQDMDHENMFWYRQDPGLGLRLIYFSYDVKMKEKGDIPEGYSVSREKKERFSLILESASTNQTSMYLCASDYWRDGNQPQHFGDGTRLSIL.

The rearrangement joins TRBV30 to TRBJ2-3, with a weak D call TRBD1 (6 bases). The V end was cut by 2 bases, the J end by 6 bases, with 21 bases between. Germline V gives CDR1 GTSNPN, CDR2 SVGIG (reference sequence). The CDR3 runs 16 residues. The CDR3 DNA sequence: TGTGCCTGGAGTAGTACAGACAGGAGGTCGTCTGATACGCAGTATTTT. This encodes CAWSSTDRRSSDTQYF.

J is TRBJ2-5 and V is TRBV11-3; D gene unclear. Germline V gives CDR1 SGHNT, CDR2 YENEEA. This CDR3 has 10 amino acids. V lost 7 bases and J lost 5, with 5 bases in between. CDR3 nucleotide sequence: TGTGCCAGCACTGTGGAGACCCAGTACTTC. Encoded protein: CASTVETQYF.

This clonotype was seen ten or more times. The chain joins TRBV6-6 to TRBJ1-1; a possible D gene is TRBD1 (6 bases). CDR3 length: 13 residues. The germline CDR1 and CDR2 sequences are MNHNY and SVGAGI (reference sequence). Trimming stripped 5 bases from V and 3 bases from J, with 10 bases between. The CDR3 bases are TGTGCCAGCAGTATGCGACAGGACACTGAAGCTTTCTTT. Translating gives CASSMRQDTEAFF.

The chain combines TRBV20-1 with TRBJ2-1, with TRBD2 matching over 13 bases. Germline V lookup: CDR1 DFQATT, CDR2 SNEGSKA (reference sequence). The V segment lost 0 bases and the J segment 4 bases; nucleotides outside the gene matches: 6. This CDR3 has 17 residues. DNA of the CDR3: TGCAGTGCTAGAGACACTAGCGGGAGGGCGGTTTACAATGAGCAGTTCTTC. Protein sequence: CSARDTSGRAVYNEQFF.

This chain uses TRBV29-1 with TRBJ2-3, with unresolved D. V was clipped by 7 bases and J by 6 bases, with 17 bases between them. Per germline, CDR1 SQVTM and CDR2 ANQGSEA. The CDR3 has 13 amino acids. The CDR3: CSGAESPTDTQYF. Here the CDR3 DNA reads TGCAGCGGGGCAGAATCCCCCACTGATACGCAGTATTTT.

In DNA, the CDR3 is TGTGCCCCTCCGCAGGGCTACGAGCAGTACTTC. It is translated as CAPPQGYEQYF. The rearrangement links TRBV19 to TRBJ2-7; TRBD1 might be the D (5 bases). The ends were cut back, 11 bases at V and 3 bases at J, with 11 bases in the middle. The CDR3 spans 11 residues. Germline lookup yields CDR1 LNHDA and CDR2 SQIVND (reference sequence).